This TCR beta chain was observed in a study of T cell responses to AZD1222 COVID-19 vaccine. As for the study in general: The analysis combined second doses at about 4 or about 12 weeks. Study conclusions and caveats: The peak T cell response came first, and repertoires were sampled only after it. Breadth and depth of Spike-specific TCRs rose after two AZD1222 doses. Baseline seropositives among AZD1222 recipients totaled only 5 to 7.

The method was immunoSEQ multiplex PCR; TCRdb's version includes in-frame clones alone and lacks a portion of them. The data hold about 85,000 clones, with around nine tenths observed a single time. Germline V gives CDR1 SNHLY, CDR2 FYNNEI. V dropped 6 bases and J dropped 0; count of bases not matched to a gene: 3. This CDR3 is 15 amino acids long. Turning to this clone: Its antigen is currently unknown.

The TCR comes from an adult in good health. The sequences come from peripheral blood, collected on day 0 of AZD1222 vaccination. The chain joins TRBV2 to TRBJ2-2; TRBD1 matches 8 bases. The CDR3 is CASRRQGPNTGELFF. The CDR3 DNA follows: TGTGCCAGCAGGAGACAGGGGCCGAACACCGGGGAGCTGTTTTTT.